Each of the 6 T cell receptor beta chains below was sequenced from the same sample in a study of cytomegalovirus exposure and HLA in healthy donors. 13 Jbeta primers and 60 Vbeta primers were used for the PCR. Sequenced by immunoSEQ multiplex PCR; TCRdb stores in-frame clones only, minus some. Among about 160,000 clones listed, roughly 80% were seen once. The sample taken for sequencing was PBMCs. The receptors originated from a girl aged 2 to 9 in good health and CMV-seropositive.

V gene TRBV7-6 combines with J gene TRBJ2-1; perhaps TRBD2 as D (6 bases). Per germline, CDR1 SGHVS and CDR2 FNYEAQ. The CDR3 is made up of 15 amino acids. Trimming took 1 base from V and 2 from J, leaving 9 bases between them. The CDR3 coding sequence is TGTGCCAGCAGCTTAGGGACTACCGCCTACAATGAGCAGTTCTTC. As protein: CASSLGTTAYNEQFF.

This clone was observed a single time. The chain employs TRBV5-6 and TRBJ1-4; D is unclear. Trimming pared 1 base from V and 3 bases from J, leaving 7 bases between. Germline CDR1 and CDR2: SGHDT and YYEEEE. The CDR3 length is 14 residues. CDR3 in DNA: TGTGCCAGCAGCTTGAGGCGGCCTAATGAAAAACTGTTTTTT. Its translation: CASSLRRPNEKLFF.

The chain couples TRBV1 to TRBJ2-1; TRBD2 reflects the table's D call only, with no check against the DNA. TRBV1 is a listed pseudogene. The CDR3 extends over 14 amino acids. CDR3 sequence: CTSTRTGRYNEQFF. CDR3 coding DNA: TGCACCAGCACCCGGACTGGGAGATACAATGAGCAGTTCTTC.

The gene calls are TRBV5-1 and TRBJ2-3; 10 bases map to TRBD2. This CDR3 is built from 16 residues. V was clipped by 2 bases and J by 4 bases; unmatched bases: 7. Germline V gene data show CDR1 as SGHRS and CDR2 as YFSETQ. In nucleotides, the CDR3 is TGCGCCAGCAGCTTTTTGATAGCGGGAGGCGCAGATACGCAGTATTTT. It codes for CASSFLIAGGADTQYF.

The chain has TRBV19 and TRBJ1-5; D gene unclear. From germline, CDR1 is LNHDA and CDR2 SQIVND (reference sequence). The V gene lost 2 bases and the J gene lost 0 bases, with 8 bases spanning the gap. CDR3 size: 15 residues. Here the CDR3 reads CASSIIGVSNQPQHF. The DNA for the CDR3 is TGTGCCAGTAGTATAATCGGAGTTAGCAATCAGCCCCAGCATTTT.

This sequence joins TRBV4-1 and TRBJ1-4; D is unresolved. The germline V gene has CDR1 MGHRA and CDR2 YSYEKL. V lost 1 base, J lost 11 bases, and 14 bases lay in between. This CDR3 comprises 14 residues. The CDR3: CASSQGRGVKKLFF. The CDR3 nucleotides read TGCGCCAGCAGCCAAGGACGAGGAGTGAAGAAACTGTTTTTT.